This T cell receptor (beta chain) originates from a study of blood T cell repertoires in COVID-19. In the study overall: Material from acute and convalescent COVID-19 was sourced from the United States, Italy and Spain.

This clone was detected only once. Germline CDR1 reads SGHRS; CDR2 reads YFSETQ. The CDR3 extends over 17 amino acids. J gave up 1 base and V 4 bases, and 10 bases lay outside the gene matches. Authors' analysis steps: Amplification with reference gene primers provided the estimates of nucleated cell counts. Repertoires were generated with immunoSEQ multiplex PCR, while TCRdb's copy carries only in-frame clones and drops some. V and J calls and clone size come straight from that table; D and trimming were deduced from the DNA. The data contain about 140,000 clones, about nine tenths of them singletons.

The sequenced sample was peripheral blood. The receptor's source is an elderly woman with acute or convalescent COVID-19. The V gene is TRBV5-1, the J gene TRBJ2-3; 9 bases align to TRBD2. The chain's CDR3 is CASSPFGIAGGTDTQYF. CDR3 coding DNA: TGCGCCAGCAGCCCCTTTGGAATAGCGGGGGGCACAGATACGCAGTATTTT.